This T cell receptor beta chain emerged from a study of T cell responses to AZD1222 COVID-19 vaccine. Background on the study: Investigators merged groups given second doses at roughly 4 or roughly 12 weeks.

The CDR3 length is 17 residues. Germline V CDR1 and CDR2: LGHDT, YNNKEL (reference sequence). The J segment lost 5 bases and the V segment lost 0 bases, leaving 13 bases of the junction unmatched. Study-level results: Baseline serostatus was positive in only six AZD1222 recipients. Clonal diversity was possibly underestimated, and white British individuals and females predominated among donors. Targeting of unmutated variant regions was reportedly seen in nearly half of spike-specific TCRs.

In the case of this clone: Its antigen is still unknown.

Assay used: immunoSEQ multiplex PCR; TCRdb lists only in-frame clones, some missing. The data hold about 110,000 clones, with around 86% observed a single time. This chain connects TRBV3-1 (or the pseudogene TRBV3-2) to TRBJ2-7; TRBD2 agrees at 7 bases. The sequence came from an adult in good health. The sample in question was peripheral blood, obtained on day 0 of AZD1222 vaccination. In DNA, the CDR3 is TGTGCCAGCAGCCAAGATCCCCCCGGTAGGAGCGGGGACGAGCAGTACTTC. Its protein product is CASSQDPPGRSGDEQYF.